This T cell receptor (beta chain) derives from a study of OX40 agonist ivuxolimab in advanced cancers. Study-wide context: In this cohort, patients received ivuxolimab, an agonistic anti-OX40 (CD134) antibody.

Per the germline V gene, CDR1 is SGHNT and CDR2 is YENEEA. The germline V and J ends were trimmed by 5 bases and 2 bases, with 14 bases remaining between them. This CDR3 comprises 15 residues. Whole-study results and caveats: With doses of 0.1 to 3.0 mg/kg, CD4+ and CD8+ blood T cells had undergone clonal expansion by week 6. The investigators did not determine what antigen specificity the expanded peripheral T cells had.

TCRdb's table, derived via immunoSEQ multiplex PCR, lists solely in-frame clones and lacks some. The sample shows some 18,000 clones, 90% of them seen only once. Comments on this clone: What it binds is not known.

The input for sequencing was CD4+ or CD8+ T cells sorted from blood, taken in a trial of the OX40 agonist ivuxolimab. The chain has TRBV11-3 and TRBJ2-3; unclear D gene. This sequence originates from an adult with an advanced solid tumor such as melanoma, head and neck, liver or kidney cancer. The CDR3 DNA reads TGTGCCAGCAGCGCCTCACTTCCTACCACAGATACGCAGTATTTT. Translation gives CASSASLPTTDTQYF.